This TCR beta chain emerged from a study of technical replicates of blood from a handful of donors. The CDR3 has 17 residues. Trimming stripped 1 base from V and 1 base from J, with 16 bases between. From germline, CDR1 is SGHVS and CDR2 FNYEAQ. Using immunoSEQ multiplex PCR, the repertoire was profiled, and TCRdb retains in-frame clones only, with some absent. The table records 80,000 or so clones, 94% of them present only once. The chain combines TRBV7-6 with TRBJ1-2; D unclear. This TCR came from a human donor in good health. The sequencing sample was made of T cells isolated from PBMCs. The CDR3 is CASSLGSAASVNYGYTF. CDR3 nucleotide sequence: TGTGCCAGCAGCTTAGGATCCGCAGCAAGCGTTAACTATGGCTACACCTTC.